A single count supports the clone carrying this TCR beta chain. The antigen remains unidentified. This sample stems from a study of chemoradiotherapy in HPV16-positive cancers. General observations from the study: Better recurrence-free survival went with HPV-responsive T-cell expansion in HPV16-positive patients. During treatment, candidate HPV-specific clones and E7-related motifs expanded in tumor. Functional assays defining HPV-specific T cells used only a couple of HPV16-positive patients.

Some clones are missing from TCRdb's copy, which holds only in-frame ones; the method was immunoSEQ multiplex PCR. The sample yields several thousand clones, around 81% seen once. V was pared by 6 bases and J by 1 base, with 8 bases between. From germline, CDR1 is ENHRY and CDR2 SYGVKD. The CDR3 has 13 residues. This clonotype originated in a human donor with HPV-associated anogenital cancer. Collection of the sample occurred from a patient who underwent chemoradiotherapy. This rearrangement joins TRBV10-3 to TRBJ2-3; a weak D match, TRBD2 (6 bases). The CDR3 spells CAISERGTDTQYF. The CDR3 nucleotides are TGTGCCATCAGCGAGCGGGGCACAGATACGCAGTATTTT.